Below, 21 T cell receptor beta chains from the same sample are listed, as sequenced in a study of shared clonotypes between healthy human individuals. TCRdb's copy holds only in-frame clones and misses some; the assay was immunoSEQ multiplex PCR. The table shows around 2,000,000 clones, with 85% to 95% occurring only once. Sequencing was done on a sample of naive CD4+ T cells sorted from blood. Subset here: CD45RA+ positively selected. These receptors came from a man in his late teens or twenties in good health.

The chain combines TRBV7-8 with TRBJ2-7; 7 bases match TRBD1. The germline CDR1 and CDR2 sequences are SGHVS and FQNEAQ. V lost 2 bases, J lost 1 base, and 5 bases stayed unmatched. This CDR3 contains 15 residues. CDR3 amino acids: CASSLTGQVSYEQYF. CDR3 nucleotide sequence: TGTGCCAGCAGCTTAACAGGACAGGTTTCCTACGAGCAGTACTTC.

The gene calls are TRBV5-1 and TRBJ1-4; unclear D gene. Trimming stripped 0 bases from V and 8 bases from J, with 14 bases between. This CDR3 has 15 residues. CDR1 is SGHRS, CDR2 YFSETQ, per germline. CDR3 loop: CASSLGYDLKEKLFF. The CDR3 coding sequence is TGCGCCAGCAGCTTGGGATATGACCTCAAGGAAAAACTGTTTTTT.

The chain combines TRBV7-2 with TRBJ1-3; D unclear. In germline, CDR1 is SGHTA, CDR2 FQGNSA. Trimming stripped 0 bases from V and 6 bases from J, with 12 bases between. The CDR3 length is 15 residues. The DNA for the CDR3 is TGTGCCAGCAGCTTAGCTGAAGTAGGGCCAAACACCATATATTTT. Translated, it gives CASSLAEVGPNTIYF. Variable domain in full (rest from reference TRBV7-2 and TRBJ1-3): GAGVSQSPSNKVTEKGKDVELRCDPISGHTALYWYRQSLGQGLEFLIYFQGNSAPDKSGLPSDRFSAERTGGSVSTLTIQRTQQEDSAVYLCASSLAEVGPNTIYFGEGSWLTVV.

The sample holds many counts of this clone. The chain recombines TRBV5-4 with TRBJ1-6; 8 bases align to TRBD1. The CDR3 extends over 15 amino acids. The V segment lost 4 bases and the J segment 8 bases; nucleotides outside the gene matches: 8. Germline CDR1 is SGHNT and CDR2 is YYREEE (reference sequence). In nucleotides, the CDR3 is TGTGCCAGCAGCCCGTACGGACAGGGCGATTCACCCCTCCACTTT. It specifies CASSPYGQGDSPLHF.

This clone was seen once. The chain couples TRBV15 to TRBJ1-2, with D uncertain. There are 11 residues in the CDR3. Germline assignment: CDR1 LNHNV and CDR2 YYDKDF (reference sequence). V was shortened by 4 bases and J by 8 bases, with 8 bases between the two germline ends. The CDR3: CATSNSEGYTF. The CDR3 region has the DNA TGTGCCACCAGCAACAGTGAGGGCTACACCTTC.

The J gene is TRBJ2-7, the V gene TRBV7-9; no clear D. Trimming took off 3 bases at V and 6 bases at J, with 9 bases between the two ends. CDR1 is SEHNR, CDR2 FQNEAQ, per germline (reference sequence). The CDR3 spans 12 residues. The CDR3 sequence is CASSFTVVEQYF. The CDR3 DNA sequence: TGTGCCAGCAGCTTCACGGTTGTCGAGCAGTACTTC.

The CDR3 is CAIGLAGGYTDTQYF. CDR3 DNA: TGTGCCATCGGTTTAGCGGGCGGTTATACAGATACGCAGTATTTT. The chain carries TRBV10-3 and TRBJ2-3, with 7 bases identical to TRBD2. The CDR3 sequence is 15 residues long. Per the germline V gene, CDR1 is ENHRY and CDR2 is SYGVKD. The V segment lost 8 bases and the J segment 3 bases; nucleotides outside the gene matches: 11.

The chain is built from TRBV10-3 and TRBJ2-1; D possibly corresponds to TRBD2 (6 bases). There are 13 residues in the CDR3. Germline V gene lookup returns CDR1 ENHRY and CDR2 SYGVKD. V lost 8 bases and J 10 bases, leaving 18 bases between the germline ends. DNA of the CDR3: TGTGCCATCGGAAAGCCGGGGGTCCCCGAGCAGTTCTTC. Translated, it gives CAIGKPGVPEQFF.

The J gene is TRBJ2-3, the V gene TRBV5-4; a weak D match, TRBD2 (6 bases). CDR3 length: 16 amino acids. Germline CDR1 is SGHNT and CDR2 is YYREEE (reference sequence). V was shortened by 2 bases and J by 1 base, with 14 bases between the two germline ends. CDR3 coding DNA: TGTGCCAGCAGCTTTGCGCGGCGGGAAGGCACAGATACGCAGTATTTT. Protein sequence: CASSFARREGTDTQYF.

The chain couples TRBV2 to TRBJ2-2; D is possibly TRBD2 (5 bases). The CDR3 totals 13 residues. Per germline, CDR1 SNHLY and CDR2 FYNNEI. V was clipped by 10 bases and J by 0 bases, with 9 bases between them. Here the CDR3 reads CATGLSNTGELFF. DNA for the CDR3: TGTGCCACCGGACTCTCGAACACCGGGGAGCTGTTTTTT.

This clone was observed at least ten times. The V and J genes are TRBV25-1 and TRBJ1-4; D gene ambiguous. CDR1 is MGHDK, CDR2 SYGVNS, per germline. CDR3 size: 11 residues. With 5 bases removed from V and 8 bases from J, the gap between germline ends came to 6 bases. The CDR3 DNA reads TGTGCCAGCAGTCAATCGGAAAAACTGTTTTTT. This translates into CASSQSEKLFF. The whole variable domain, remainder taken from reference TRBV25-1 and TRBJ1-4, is EADIYQTPRYLVIGTGKKITLECSQTMGHDKMYWYQQDPGMELHLIHYSYGVNSTEKGDLSSESTVSRIRTEHFPLTLESARPSHTSQYLCASSQSEKLFFGSGTQLSVL.

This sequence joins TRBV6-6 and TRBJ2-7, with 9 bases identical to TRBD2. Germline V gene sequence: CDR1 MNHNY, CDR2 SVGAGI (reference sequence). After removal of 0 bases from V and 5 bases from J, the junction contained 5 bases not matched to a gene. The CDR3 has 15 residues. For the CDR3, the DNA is TGTGCCAGCAGTTACTCGGGGGTAGCGGGGGACGAGCAGTACTTC. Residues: CASSYSGVAGDEQYF.

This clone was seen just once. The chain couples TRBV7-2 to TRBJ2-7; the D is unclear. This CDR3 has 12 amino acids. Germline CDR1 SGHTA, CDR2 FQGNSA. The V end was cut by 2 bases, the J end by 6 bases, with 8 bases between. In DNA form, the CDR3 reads TGTGCCAGCAGCTTAACCGGCCCCGAGCAGTACTTC. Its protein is CASSLTGPEQYF.

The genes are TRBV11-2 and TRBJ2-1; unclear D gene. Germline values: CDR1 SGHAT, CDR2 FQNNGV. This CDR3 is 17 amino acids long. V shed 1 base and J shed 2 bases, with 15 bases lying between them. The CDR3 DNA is TGTGCCAGCAGCTTAGGTCTCTTAAATCAAGCCTACAATGAGCAGTTCTTC. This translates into CASSLGLLNQAYNEQFF.

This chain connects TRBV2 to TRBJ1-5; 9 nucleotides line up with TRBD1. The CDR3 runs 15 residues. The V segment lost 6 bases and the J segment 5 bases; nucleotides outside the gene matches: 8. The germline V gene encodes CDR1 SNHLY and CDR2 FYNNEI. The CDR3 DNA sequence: TGTGCCAGCAGAGAGGACAGGGGAGGGTATCAGCCCCAGCATTTT. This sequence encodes CASREDRGGYQPQHF.

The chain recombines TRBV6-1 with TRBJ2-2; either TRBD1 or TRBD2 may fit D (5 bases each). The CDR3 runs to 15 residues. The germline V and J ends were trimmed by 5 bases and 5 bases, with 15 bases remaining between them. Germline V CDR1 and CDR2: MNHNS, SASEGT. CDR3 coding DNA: TGTGCCAGCAGTCCCGGGACGTCATGGACCGGGGAGCTGTTTTTT. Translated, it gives CASSPGTSWTGELFF.

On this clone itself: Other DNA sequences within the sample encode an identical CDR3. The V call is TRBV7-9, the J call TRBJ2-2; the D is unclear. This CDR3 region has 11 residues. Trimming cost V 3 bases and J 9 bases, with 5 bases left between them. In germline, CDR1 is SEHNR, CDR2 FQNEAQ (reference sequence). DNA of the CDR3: TGTGCCAGCAGCTTGGTGAGGGAGCTGTTTTTT. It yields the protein CASSLVRELFF.

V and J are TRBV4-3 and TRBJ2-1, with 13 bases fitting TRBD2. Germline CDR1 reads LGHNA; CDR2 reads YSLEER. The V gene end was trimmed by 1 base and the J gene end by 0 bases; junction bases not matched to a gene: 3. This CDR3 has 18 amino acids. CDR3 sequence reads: CASSQGTSGGSSYNEQFF. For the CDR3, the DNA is TGCGCCAGCAGCCAAGGGACTAGCGGGGGAAGCTCCTACAATGAGCAGTTCTTC.

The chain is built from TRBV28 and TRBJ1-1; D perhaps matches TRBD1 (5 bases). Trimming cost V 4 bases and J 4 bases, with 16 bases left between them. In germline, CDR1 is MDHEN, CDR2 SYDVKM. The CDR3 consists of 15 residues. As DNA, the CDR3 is TGTGCCAGCAGTTCTGCGAGGGGAAGGGGCACTGAAGCTTTCTTT. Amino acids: CASSSARGRGTEAFF. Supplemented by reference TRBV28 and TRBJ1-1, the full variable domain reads DVKVTQSSRYLVKRTGEKVFLECVQDMDHENMFWYRQDPGLGLRLIYFSYDVKMKEKGDIPEGYSVSREKKERFSLILESASTNQTSMYLCASSSARGRGTEAFFGQGTRLTVV.

The chain's CDR3 is CASSVADMTQETQYF. For the CDR3, the DNA is TGTGCCAGCAGCGTTGCGGACATGACGCAAGAGACCCAGTACTTC. V usage is TRBV9 and J usage is TRBJ2-5; tentatively, D is TRBD1 (5 bases). CDR1 is SGDLS, CDR2 YYNGEE, per germline. V gave up 2 bases and J gave up 2 bases, with 13 bases separating them. The CDR3 runs 15 residues. The full variable domain, in which reference TRBV9 and TRBJ2-5 provide the parts outside the CDR3, is DSGVTQTPKHLITATGQRVTLRCSPRSGDLSVYWYQQSLDQGLQFLIQYYNGEERAKGNILERFSAQQFPDLHSELNLSSLELGDSALYFCASSVADMTQETQYFGPGTRLLVL.

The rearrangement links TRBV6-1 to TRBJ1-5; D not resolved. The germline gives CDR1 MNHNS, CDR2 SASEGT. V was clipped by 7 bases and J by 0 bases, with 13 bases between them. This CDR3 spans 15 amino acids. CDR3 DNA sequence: TGTGCCAGCAATCAAGACGGGTATAGCAATCAGCCCCAGCATTTT. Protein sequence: CASNQDGYSNQPQHF.